This T cell receptor beta chain was captured by sequencing in a study of cytomegalovirus exposure and HLA in healthy donors. In the study overall: In terms of ancestry, the Caucasian-associated cluster contained roughly 81% of the approximately 430 genotyped donors.

Concerning this clone itself: Its antigen is currently unknown.

CDR3 length: 15 amino acids. The trim removed 5 bases at V and 0 bases at J, leaving 5 bases unmatched. The V gene's germline CDR1 is LNHDA and CDR2 SQIVND (reference sequence). Study observations and caveats: By a later analysis, the bulk of CMV-associated TCR beta chains appeared HLA-restricted. It was likely that a cluster of highly shared sequence variants was a sequencing artifact. The authors listed approximately 150 TCR beta chains as cytomegalovirus-associated.

13 Jbeta primers and 60 Vbeta primers were used for the PCR. Here immunoSEQ multiplex PCR was the method, and the copy in TCRdb shows in-frame clones only, minus some. The table has roughly 140,000 clones, 60% to 80% seen once; the top ten hold 0.5% to 0.85%. The V and J genes are TRBV19 and TRBJ2-7, with TRBD2 matching over 9 bases. Sequenced: PBMCs. The sequence derives from a male donor in good health and CMV-seronegative. CDR3 sequence: CASSAAGGPSYEQYF. The CDR3 nucleotides are TGTGCCAGTAGTGCAGCGGGAGGCCCCTCCTACGAGCAGTACTTC.